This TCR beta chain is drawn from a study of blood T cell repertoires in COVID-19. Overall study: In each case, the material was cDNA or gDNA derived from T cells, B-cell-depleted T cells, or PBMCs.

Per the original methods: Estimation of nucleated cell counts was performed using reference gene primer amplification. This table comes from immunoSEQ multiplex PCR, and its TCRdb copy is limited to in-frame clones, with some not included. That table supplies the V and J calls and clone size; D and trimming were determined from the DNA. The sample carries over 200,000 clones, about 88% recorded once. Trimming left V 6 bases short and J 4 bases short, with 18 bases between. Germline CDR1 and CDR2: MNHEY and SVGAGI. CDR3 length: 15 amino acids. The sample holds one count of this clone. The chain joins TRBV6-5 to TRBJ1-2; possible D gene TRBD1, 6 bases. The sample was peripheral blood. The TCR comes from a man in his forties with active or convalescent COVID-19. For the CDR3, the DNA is TGTGCCAGCAGCCCGATTGACAGGAGAGCCTATGGCTACACCTTC. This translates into CASSPIDRRAYGYTF.